Reported below is one T cell receptor beta chain. The germline V gene encodes CDR1 LNHDA and CDR2 SQIVND (reference sequence). The CDR3 has 16 amino acids. The ends were cut back, 4 bases at V and 2 bases at J, with 15 bases in the middle. These data are taken from a study of T cells in Graves' hyperthyroidism and ophthalmopathy. RNA transcripts served as the template for amplifying TCR beta CDR3 regions. HTBI primers were employed in a first-round RT-PCR of the TCR CDR3. TCRdb fed the multiplex PCR reads into MiXCR, producing one record per CDR3 protein. The sample has about 500,000 distinct CDR3 sequences; around 15% are singletons.

The clonotype was recovered from a woman in her twenties or thirties with Graves' ophthalmopathy. The sequenced sample consisted of blood. This chain uses TRBV19 with TRBJ1-5, with D unclear. The CDR3 loop reads CASSSTPPAGNQPQHF. The CDR3 bases are TGTGCCAGTAGTAGTACCCCCCCCGCGGGCAATCAGCCCCAGCATTTT.